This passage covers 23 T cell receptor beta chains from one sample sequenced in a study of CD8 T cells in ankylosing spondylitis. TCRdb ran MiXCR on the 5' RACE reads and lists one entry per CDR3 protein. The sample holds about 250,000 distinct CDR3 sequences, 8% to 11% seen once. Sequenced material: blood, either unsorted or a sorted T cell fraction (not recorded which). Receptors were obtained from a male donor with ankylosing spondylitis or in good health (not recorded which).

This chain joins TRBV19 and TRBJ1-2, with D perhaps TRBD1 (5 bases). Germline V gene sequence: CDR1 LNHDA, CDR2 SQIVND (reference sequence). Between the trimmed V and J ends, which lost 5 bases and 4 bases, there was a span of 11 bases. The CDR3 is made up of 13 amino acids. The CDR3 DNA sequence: TGTGCCAGTAGTCAGGGCCTGGGCTATGGCTACACCTTC. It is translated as CASSQGLGYGYTF.

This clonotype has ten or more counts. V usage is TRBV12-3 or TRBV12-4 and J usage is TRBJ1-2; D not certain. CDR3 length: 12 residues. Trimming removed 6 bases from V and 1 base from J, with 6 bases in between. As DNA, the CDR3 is TGTGCCAGCAGCCAGAATAACTATGGCTACACCTTC. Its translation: CASSQNNYGYTF.

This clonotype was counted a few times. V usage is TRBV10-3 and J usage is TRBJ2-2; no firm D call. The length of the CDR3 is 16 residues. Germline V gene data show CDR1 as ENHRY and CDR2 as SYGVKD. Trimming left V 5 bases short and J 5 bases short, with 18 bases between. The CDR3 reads CAISPGPTLVTGELFF. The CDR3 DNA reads TGTGCCATCAGTCCGGGCCCCACCTTGGTAACCGGGGAGCTGTTTTTT.

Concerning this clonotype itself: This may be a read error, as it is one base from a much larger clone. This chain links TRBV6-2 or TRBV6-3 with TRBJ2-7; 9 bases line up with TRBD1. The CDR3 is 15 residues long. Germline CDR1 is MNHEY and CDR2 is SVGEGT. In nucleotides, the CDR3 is TGTGCCGGCAGTTACGGGGACAGGGAATTCTACGAGCAGTACTTC. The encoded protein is CAGSYGDREFYEQYF.

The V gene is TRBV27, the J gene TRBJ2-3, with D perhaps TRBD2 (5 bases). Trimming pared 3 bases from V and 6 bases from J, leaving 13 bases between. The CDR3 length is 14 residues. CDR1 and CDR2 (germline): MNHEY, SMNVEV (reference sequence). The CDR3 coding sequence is TGTGCCAGCAGTTTCGGGCTTCGAGGGGATACGCAGTATTTT. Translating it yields CASSFGLRGDTQYF.

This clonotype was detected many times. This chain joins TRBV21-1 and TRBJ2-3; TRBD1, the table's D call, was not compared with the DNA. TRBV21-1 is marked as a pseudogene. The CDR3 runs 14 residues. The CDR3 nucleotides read TGTGCCCCTCCTGGGGGACAGCGCACAGATACGCAGTATTTT. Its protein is CAPPGGQRTDTQYF.

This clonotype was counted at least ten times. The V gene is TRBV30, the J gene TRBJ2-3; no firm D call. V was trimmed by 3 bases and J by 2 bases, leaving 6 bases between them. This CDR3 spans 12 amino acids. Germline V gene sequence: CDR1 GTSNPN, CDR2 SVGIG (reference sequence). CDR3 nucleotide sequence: TGTGCCTGGAGCTCCACCACAGATACGCAGTATTTT. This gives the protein CAWSSTTDTQYF.

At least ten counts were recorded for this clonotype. CDR3 bases: TGTGCCTGGAGTGCGGGGTCCAGCACAGATACGCAGTATTTT. It yields the protein CAWSAGSSTDTQYF. This chain links TRBV30 with TRBJ2-3; maybe TRBD2 (5 bases). Germline assignment: CDR1 GTSNPN and CDR2 SVGIG (reference sequence). Trimming removed 1 base at V and 0 bases at J, with 8 bases between. The CDR3 is made up of 14 amino acids.

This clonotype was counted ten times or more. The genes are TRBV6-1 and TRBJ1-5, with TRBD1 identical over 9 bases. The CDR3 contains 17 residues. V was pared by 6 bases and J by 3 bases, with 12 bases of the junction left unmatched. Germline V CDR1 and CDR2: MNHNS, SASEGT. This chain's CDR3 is CASSPLRGTGHNQPQHF. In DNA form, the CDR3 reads TGTGCCAGCAGCCCCCTCCGTGGGACAGGGCACAATCAGCCCCAGCATTTT.

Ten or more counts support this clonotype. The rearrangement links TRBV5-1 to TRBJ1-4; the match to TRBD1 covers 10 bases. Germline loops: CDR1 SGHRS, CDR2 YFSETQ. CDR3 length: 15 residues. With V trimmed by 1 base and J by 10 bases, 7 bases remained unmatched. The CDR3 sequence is CASSLQGTGDGKLFF. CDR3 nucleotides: TGCGCCAGCAGCTTGCAAGGGACAGGGGACGGAAAACTGTTTTTT.

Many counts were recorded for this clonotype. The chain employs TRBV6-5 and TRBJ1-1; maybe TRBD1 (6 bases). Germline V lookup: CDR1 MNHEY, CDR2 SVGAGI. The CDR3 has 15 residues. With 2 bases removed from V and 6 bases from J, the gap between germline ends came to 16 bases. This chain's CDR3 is CASSYSPGVGSEAFF. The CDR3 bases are TGTGCCAGCAGTTACAGCCCAGGGGTAGGCTCTGAAGCTTTCTTT.

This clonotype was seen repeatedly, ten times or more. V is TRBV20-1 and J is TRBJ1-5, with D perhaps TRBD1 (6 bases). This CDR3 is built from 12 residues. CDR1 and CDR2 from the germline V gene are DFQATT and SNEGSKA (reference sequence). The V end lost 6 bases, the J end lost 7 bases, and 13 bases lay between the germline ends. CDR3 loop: CSARGEKQPQHF. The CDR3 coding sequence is TGCAGTGCAAGGGGGGAGAAACAGCCCCAGCATTTT.

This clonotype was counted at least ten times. The CDR3 DNA reads as TGCAGCGCGACAGGGGTCGGGGACGAGCAGTACTTC. It yields the protein CSATGVGDEQYF. V gene TRBV29-1 combines with J gene TRBJ2-7; 8 nucleotides line up with TRBD1. The V and J ends lost 7 bases and 5 bases, in that order; junction bases with no gene match: 7. CDR3 length: 12 residues. CDR1 and CDR2 from the germline V gene are SQVTM and ANQGSEA.

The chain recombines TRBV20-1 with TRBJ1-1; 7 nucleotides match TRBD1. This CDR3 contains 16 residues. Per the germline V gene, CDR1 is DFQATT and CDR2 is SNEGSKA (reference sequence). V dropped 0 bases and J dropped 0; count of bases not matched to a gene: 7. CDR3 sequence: CSAREGPTGLNTEAFF. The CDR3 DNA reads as TGCAGTGCTAGAGAGGGGCCGACAGGGTTGAACACTGAAGCTTTCTTT.

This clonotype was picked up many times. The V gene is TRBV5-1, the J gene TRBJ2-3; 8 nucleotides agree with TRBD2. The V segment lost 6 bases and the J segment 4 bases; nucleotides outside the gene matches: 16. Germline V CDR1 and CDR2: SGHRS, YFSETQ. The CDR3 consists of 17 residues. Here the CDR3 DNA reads TGCGCCAGCACCCAACCTCGGACGGGAGGGCCTTCAGATACGCAGTATTTT. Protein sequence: CASTQPRTGGPSDTQYF.

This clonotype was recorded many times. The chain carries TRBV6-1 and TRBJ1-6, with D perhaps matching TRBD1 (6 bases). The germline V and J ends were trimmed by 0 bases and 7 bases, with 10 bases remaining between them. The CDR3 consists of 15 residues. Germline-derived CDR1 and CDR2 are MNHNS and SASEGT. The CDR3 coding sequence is TGTGCCAGCAGTGAAGCGCGGCAGGGGAATTCACCCCTCCACTTT. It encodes CASSEARQGNSPLHF.

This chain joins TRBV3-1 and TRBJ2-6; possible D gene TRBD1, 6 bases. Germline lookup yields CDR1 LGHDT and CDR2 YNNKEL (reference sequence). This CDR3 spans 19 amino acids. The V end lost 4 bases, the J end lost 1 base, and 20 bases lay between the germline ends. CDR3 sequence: CASSLRTALRMSGANVLTF. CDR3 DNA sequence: TGTGCCAGCAGCCTCCGGACAGCCCTAAGGATGTCTGGGGCCAACGTCCTGACTTTC.

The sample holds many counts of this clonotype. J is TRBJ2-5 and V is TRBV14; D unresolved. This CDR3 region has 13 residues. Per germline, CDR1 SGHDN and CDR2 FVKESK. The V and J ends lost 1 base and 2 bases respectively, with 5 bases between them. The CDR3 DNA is TGTGCCAGCAGCCAAGGACATCAAGAGACCCAGTACTTC. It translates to CASSQGHQETQYF.

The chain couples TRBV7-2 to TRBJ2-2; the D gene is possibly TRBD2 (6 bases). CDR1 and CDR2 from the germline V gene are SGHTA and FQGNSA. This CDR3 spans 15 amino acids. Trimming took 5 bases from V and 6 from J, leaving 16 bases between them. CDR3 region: CASSREDGRAGELFF. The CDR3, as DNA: TGTGCCAGCAGCAGGGAGGACGGTCGCGCCGGGGAGCTGTTTTTT.

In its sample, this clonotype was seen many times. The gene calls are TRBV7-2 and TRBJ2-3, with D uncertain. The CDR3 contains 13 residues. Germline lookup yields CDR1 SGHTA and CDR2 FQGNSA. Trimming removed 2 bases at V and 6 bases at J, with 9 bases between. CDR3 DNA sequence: TGTGCCAGCAGCTTACCGGGCGATGATACGCAGTATTTT. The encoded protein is CASSLPGDDTQYF.

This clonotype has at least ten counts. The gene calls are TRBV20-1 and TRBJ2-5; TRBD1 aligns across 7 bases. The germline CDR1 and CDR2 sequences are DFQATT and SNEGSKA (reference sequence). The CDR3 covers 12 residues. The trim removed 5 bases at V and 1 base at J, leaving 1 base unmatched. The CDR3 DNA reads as TGCAGTGCTCGACAGGGCCAAGAGACCCAGTACTTC. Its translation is CSARQGQETQYF.

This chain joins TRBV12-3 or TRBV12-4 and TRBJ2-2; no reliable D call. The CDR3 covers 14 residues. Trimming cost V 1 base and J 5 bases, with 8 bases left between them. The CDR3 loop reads CASSLGTLTGELFF. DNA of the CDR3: TGTGCCAGCAGTTTAGGGACCTTAACCGGGGAGCTGTTTTTT.

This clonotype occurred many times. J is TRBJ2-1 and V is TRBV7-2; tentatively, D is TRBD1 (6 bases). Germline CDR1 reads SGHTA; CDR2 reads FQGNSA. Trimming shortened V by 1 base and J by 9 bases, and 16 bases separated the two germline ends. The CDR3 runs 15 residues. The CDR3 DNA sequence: TGTGCCAGCAGCTTAGAGGGCAGGGGATATGGTGAGCAGTTCTTC. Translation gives CASSLEGRGYGEQFF.